The 16 T cell receptor beta chains below come from one sample, sequenced in a study of blood T cell repertoires in COVID-19. Generated by immunoSEQ multiplex PCR, the TCRdb table keeps only in-frame clones and is missing some. The sample includes about 170,000 clones, under 85% of them seen just once. What was sequenced was PBMCs or T cells enriched from blood (not recorded which). The source of these receptors is a man aged 50 to 59 who had recovered from COVID-19.

The CDR3 nucleotides read TGCAGCGGGGGGGCAGGGGACAACTATGGCTACACCTTC. This encodes CSGGAGDNYGYTF. This chain connects TRBV29-1 to TRBJ1-2, with a weak D call TRBD1 (6 bases). V gave up 7 bases and J gave up 2 bases, with 14 bases separating them. The germline CDR1 and CDR2 sequences are SQVTM and ANQGSEA. The CDR3 is 13 amino acids.

This sequence joins TRBV29-1 and TRBJ1-2; TRBD1 matches 9 bases. Germline values: CDR1 SQVTM, CDR2 ANQGSEA. Trimming at V came to 0 bases and at J to 8 bases, leaving 10 bases not matched to a gene. This CDR3 is built from 15 residues. The CDR3 loop is CSVEDTGGAGRGYTF. CDR3 bases: TGCAGCGTTGAAGACACAGGGGGCGCGGGTCGAGGCTACACCTTC.

CDR3 bases: TGCGCCAGCAGTGGATCGCGGACTAGCGGGGGCCCTAGCACAGATACGCAGTATTTT. Protein: CASSGSRTSGGPSTDTQYF. The chain is built from TRBV10-1 and TRBJ2-3; TRBD2 matches 13 bases. This CDR3 has 19 residues. J gave up 0 bases and V 4 bases, and 10 bases lay outside the gene matches. Germline assignment: CDR1 WNHNN and CDR2 SYGVQD (reference sequence).

V is TRBV5-1 and J is TRBJ2-4; weak D call: TRBD2 (5 bases). Trimming cost V 4 bases and J 1 base, with 12 bases left between them. Germline V lookup: CDR1 SGHRS, CDR2 YFSETQ. The CDR3 spans 15 residues. The CDR3 coding sequence is TGCGCCAGCAGCCCGGGAATAGCGGCCAAAAACATTCAGTACTTC. Its protein product is CASSPGIAAKNIQYF.

The rearrangement joins TRBV4-3 to TRBJ2-3, with a tentative D call TRBD2 (5 bases). CDR1 LGHNA and CDR2 YSLEER come from the germline V gene. This CDR3 contains 14 residues. Trimming cost V 1 base and J 8 bases, with 13 bases left between them. CDR3 bases: TGCGCCAGCAGCCAAGGAGGGCCCATCAGTACGCAGTATTTT. This translates into CASSQGGPISTQYF.

The chain links TRBV12-5 to TRBJ2-5; TRBD1 agrees at 7 bases. The CDR3 is 12 amino acids. Germline V gives CDR1 LGHNT, CDR2 FRNRAP. The J segment lost 5 bases and the V segment lost 6 bases, leaving 3 bases of the junction unmatched. CDR3 region: CASGTGKETQYF. The CDR3 DNA is TGTGCTAGTGGGACAGGGAAGGAGACCCAGTACTTC.

The V gene is TRBV11-2, the J gene TRBJ1-6; TRBD1 might be the D (5 bases). The CDR3 is 14 residues long. From germline, CDR1 is SGHAT and CDR2 FQNNGV. The V end was cut by 3 bases, the J end by 10 bases, with 13 bases between. The CDR3 DNA reads TGTGCCAGCAGCTTGATAGGGGATGGGTCACCCCTCCACTTT. It specifies CASSLIGDGSPLHF.

The chain carries TRBV9 and TRBJ1-4; D not certain. The germline V gene has CDR1 SGDLS and CDR2 YYNGEE. CDR3 length: 14 residues. V gave up 0 bases and J gave up 8 bases, with 11 bases separating them. CDR3 residues: CASSVDRAGEKLFF. DNA for the CDR3: TGTGCCAGCAGCGTAGATAGGGCGGGCGAAAAACTGTTTTTT.

This clone was counted between two and nine times. The V gene is TRBV5-1, the J gene TRBJ1-2; 7 bases match TRBD1. The V segment lost 4 bases and the J segment 8 bases; nucleotides outside the gene matches: 8. From germline, CDR1 is SGHRS and CDR2 YFSETQ. The CDR3 is made up of 13 amino acids. The CDR3 DNA is TGCGCCAGCAGCCCCACAGGGGAACAGGGCTACACCTTC. It specifies CASSPTGEQGYTF. Together with reference TRBV5-1 and TRBJ1-2, the CDR3 gives the full variable domain: KAGVTQTPRYLIKTRGQQVTLSCSPISGHRSVSWYQQTPGQGLQFLFEYFSETQRNKGNFPGRFSGRQFSNSRSEMNVSTLELGDSALYLCASSPTGEQGYTFGSGTRLTVV.

The chain combines TRBV20-1 with TRBJ1-6, with D maybe TRBD1 (6 bases). The CDR3 loop spans 11 amino acids. Trimming removed 5 bases at V and 14 bases at J, with 13 bases between. Germline V CDR1 and CDR2: DFQATT, SNEGSKA (reference sequence). In DNA form, the CDR3 reads TGCAGTGCTCCAGGAGACAGGACCCTCCACTTT. It specifies CSAPGDRTLHF.

This clone appeared once. The gene calls are TRBV4-1 and TRBJ2-1; TRBD2 aligns across 10 bases. The ends lost 8 bases at V and 10 bases at J; junction bases unmatched: 11. This CDR3 has 14 amino acids. From germline, CDR1 is MGHRA and CDR2 YSYEKL. The CDR3 loop reads CASGIAGGPGEQFF. CDR3 coding DNA: TGCGCCAGCGGGATAGCGGGGGGACCTGGGGAGCAGTTCTTC.

The chain couples TRBV11-3 to TRBJ2-1, with D possibly TRBD1 on 5 matching bases. The ends were cut back, 6 bases at V and 6 bases at J, with 18 bases in the middle. The CDR3 extends over 15 amino acids. Germline-derived CDR1 and CDR2 are SGHNT and YENEEA. The CDR3 DNA is TGTGCCAGCAGTCAAGGCATCGGACAAATCAATGAGCAGTTCTTC. This codes for CASSQGIGQINEQFF.

The CDR3 DNA reads as TGTGCCAGTAGTATCAGGGGCGGACTAGCGTCCACAGATACGCAGTATTTT. Translating gives CASSIRGGLASTDTQYF. The chain is built from TRBV19 and TRBJ2-3; 9 nucleotides agree with TRBD2. With 3 bases clipped from V and 2 bases from J, the junction kept 9 bases outside the gene matches. Germline V CDR1 and CDR2: LNHDA, SQIVND (reference sequence). CDR3 size: 17 residues.

This chain uses TRBV5-1 with TRBJ1-5, with 8 bases fitting TRBD1. The germline V gene has CDR1 SGHRS and CDR2 YFSETQ. Trimming removed 5 bases from V and 5 bases from J; junction bases left unmatched: 12. There are 16 residues in the CDR3. CDR3 in amino acids: CASRFGQGARDQPQHF. The CDR3 DNA is TGCGCCAGCAGATTTGGGCAGGGGGCGAGGGATCAGCCCCAGCATTTT.

About this clone itself: The same CDR3 arises from other DNA sequences in this sample as well. This chain connects TRBV10-3 to TRBJ1-5; possibly TRBD1 for D (6 bases). The germline CDR1 and CDR2 sequences are ENHRY and SYGVKD. V was trimmed by 9 bases and J by 4 bases, leaving 13 bases between them. The CDR3 sequence is 13 residues long. This chain's CDR3 is CAISPDRNQPQHF. CDR3 DNA sequence: TGTGCCATTTCCCCTGACAGGAATCAGCCCCAGCATTTT.

The chain carries TRBV27 and TRBJ2-7, with D maybe TRBD2 (7 bases). The CDR3 loop spans 13 amino acids. The germline V and J ends were trimmed by 3 bases and 6 bases, with 12 bases remaining between them. Germline assignment: CDR1 MNHEY and CDR2 SMNVEV (reference sequence). In DNA, the CDR3 is TGTGCCAGCAGTTTGGGGGGGGCACTCGAGCAGTACTTC. The encoded protein is CASSLGGALEQYF.